This T cell receptor (beta chain) was identified during a study of beta chain features in type 1 diabetes. Study-wide results and limits: Researchers report that Type 1 diabetes patients had moderately but significantly shorter TCRB CDR3s across all four CD4+ subsets. The question left open here concerned HLA type influencing TCRB rearrangement. Individuals with type 1 diabetes displayed fewer insertions and more deletions at VDJ junctions.

The entirety of the isolated RNA underwent reverse transcription, so expressed TCRB transcripts were sequenced. Here immunoSEQ multiplex PCR was the method, and the copy in TCRdb shows in-frame clones only, minus some. The repertoire holds a few hundred thousand clones, with about 12% as singletons. The CDR3 is 13 residues long. Looked up from germline, CDR1 is SGHTA and CDR2 is FQGNSA. Trimming stripped 6 bases from V and 0 bases from J, with 8 bases between. Donors contributed one heparinised blood draw apiece, averaging about 116 mL. As concerns this clone: The antigen remains unidentified.

This TCR was sampled from a man between 18 and 29 years old in good health. This chain connects TRBV7-2 to TRBJ1-1, with D perhaps matching TRBD1 (5 bases). The material sequenced was naive CD4+ T cells from blood. DNA of the CDR3: TGTGCCAGCAGGGAGGGGTTGAACACTGAAGCTTTCTTT. It encodes CASREGLNTEAFF.